This T cell receptor beta chain was sequenced in a study of CD8+CD57+ T cells in acquired aplastic anemia. At the level of the study: DNA from sorted CD4+ and CD8+ cells averaged around 3.5 ug.

Genomic DNA, serving as template, underwent TCR beta VDJ and CDR3 profiling. MiXCR was run by TCRdb on the reads, yielding one entry per CDR3 protein. In the table there are more than 150,000 distinct CDR3 sequences, around 66% of which are singletons. A remark on this clonotype: No antigen is known for it.

Trimming shortened V by 1 base and J by 2 bases, and 15 bases separated the two germline ends. This CDR3 region has 16 residues. Germline CDR1 reads MNHNS; CDR2 reads SASEGT. Study conclusions and caveats: CD8+ Simpson's diversity did not differ significantly between patients and controls. Patients had around 28 CD8+ CDR3 sequences in common with controls (the shared set).

The receptor's source is a human donor with severe aplastic anemia or a healthy control (not recorded which). This rearrangement joins TRBV6-1 to TRBJ2-7, with D possibly matching TRBD1 (5 bases). Sequencing was performed on sorted CD4+, CD8+, or CD8+CD57+ T cells (not recorded which) from PBMCs. CDR3 in DNA: TGTGCCAGCAGTGAAGACCCACCCGACAGAACCTACGAGCAGTACTTC. Protein product: CASSEDPPDRTYEQYF.